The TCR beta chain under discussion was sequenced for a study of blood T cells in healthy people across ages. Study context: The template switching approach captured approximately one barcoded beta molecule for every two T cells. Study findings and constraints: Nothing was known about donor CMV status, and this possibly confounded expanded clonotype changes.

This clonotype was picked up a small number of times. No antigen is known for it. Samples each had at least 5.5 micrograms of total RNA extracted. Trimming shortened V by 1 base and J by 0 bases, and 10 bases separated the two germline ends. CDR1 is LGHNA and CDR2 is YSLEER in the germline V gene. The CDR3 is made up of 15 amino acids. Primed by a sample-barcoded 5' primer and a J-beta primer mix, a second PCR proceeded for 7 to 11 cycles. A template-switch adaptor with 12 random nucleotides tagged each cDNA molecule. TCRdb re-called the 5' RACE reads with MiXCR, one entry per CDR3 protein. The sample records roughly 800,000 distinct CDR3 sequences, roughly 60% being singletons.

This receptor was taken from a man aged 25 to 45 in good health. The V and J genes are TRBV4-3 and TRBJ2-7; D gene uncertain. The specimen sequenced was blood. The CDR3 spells CASSQGVRSSYEQYF. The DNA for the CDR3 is TGCGCCAGCAGCCAAGGTGTTCGTAGCTCCTACGAGCAGTACTTC.